This TCR beta chain was sequenced during a study of cytomegalovirus exposure and HLA in healthy donors. Findings of the study overall: It has been reported that TCR beta sequences accurately predicted the HLA-A and HLA-B alleles of most subjects. An analysis was carried out later, and it reportedly showed fewer N-insertions in an Asian-associated ancestry cluster than the roughly 700-donor mean.

Notes on this clone: Its specificity is not known.

CDR3 length equals 15 residues. The germline V and J ends were trimmed by 1 base and 4 bases, with 11 bases remaining between them. Germline loops: CDR1 SGHDT, CDR2 YYEEEE. Primers included in the PCR were 60 Vbeta and 13 Jbeta primers. In the original analysis: A later analysis tallied some 84 million unique TCR beta chains, 10 million to 12 million of them shared. TCRdb's copy holds only in-frame clones and misses some; the assay was immunoSEQ multiplex PCR. V, J and clone size reflect that table, while D and trimming were determined from the DNA. This sample has some 200,000 clones, with approximately 82% found just once.

The gene calls are TRBV5-6 and TRBJ1-4, with D tentatively TRBD1 (6 bases). Sequences were obtained from PBMCs. This clonotype was sampled from a man aged 18 to 30 in good health and CMV-seronegative. The CDR3 DNA reads TGTGCCAGCAGCTTGATGGACAGACTTAATGAAAAACTGTTTTTT. Its protein product is CASSLMDRLNEKLFF. The whole variable domain, remainder taken from reference TRBV5-6 and TRBJ1-4, is DAGVTQSPTHLIKTRGQQVTLRCSPKSGHDTVSWYQQALGQGPQFIFQYYEEEERQRGNFPDRFSGHQFPNYSSELNVNALLLGDSALYLCASSLMDRLNEKLFFGSGTQLSVL.